Each of the 14 T cell receptor beta chains below was sequenced from the same sample in a study of cytomegalovirus exposure and HLA in healthy donors. Here immunoSEQ multiplex PCR was the method, and the copy in TCRdb shows in-frame clones only, minus some. The top ten clones hold approximately 1.2% of a sample with approximately 88,000 clones, about 96% of them seen once. Material: PBMCs. The receptors shown here come from a young woman in good health and CMV-seronegative.

The genes are TRBV6-6 and TRBJ2-3, with D possibly matching TRBD2 (6 bases). Trimming left V 2 bases short and J 2 bases short, with 11 bases between. Germline lookup yields CDR1 MNHNY and CDR2 SVGAGI (reference sequence). This CDR3 is built from 15 residues. The CDR3 here is CASSYAGHYTDTQYF. The CDR3 DNA follows: TGTGCCAGCAGTTACGCGGGGCACTACACAGATACGCAGTATTTT.

As regards this clone: The same CDR3 also results from other DNA sequences found in this sample. The chain employs TRBV5-1 and TRBJ2-1, with D uncertain. Trimming pared 1 base from V and 3 bases from J, leaving 11 bases between. This CDR3 has 15 residues. Germline V lookup: CDR1 SGHRS, CDR2 YFSETQ. CDR3 bases: TGCGCCAGCAGCTTGCCAGAGCGAGGCTACAATGAGCAGTTCTTC. Translated, it gives CASSLPERGYNEQFF.

V gene TRBV18 combines with J gene TRBJ2-3, with unresolved D. This CDR3 has 17 residues. Germline V gene sequence: CDR1 KGHSH, CDR2 LQKENI. The V and J ends lost 0 bases and 0 bases respectively, with 13 bases between them. The CDR3 here is CASSPPWAGTSTDTQYF. The CDR3, as DNA: TGTGCCAGCTCACCACCGTGGGCCGGTACTAGCACAGATACGCAGTATTTT.

The chain combines TRBV25-1 with TRBJ1-4, with 8 bases lining up with TRBD1. CDR1 MGHDK and CDR2 SYGVNS come from the germline V gene. CDR3 length: 16 residues. With V trimmed by 6 bases and J by 2 bases, 8 bases remained unmatched. CDR3 in DNA: TGTGCCAGCAGCGACACGGGACAGGTGACTAATGAAAAACTGTTTTTT. The encoded protein is CASSDTGQVTNEKLFF.

The V gene is TRBV7-2, the J gene TRBJ1-4; D is uncertain. CDR3 length: 16 residues. Trimming cost V 4 bases and J 6 bases, with 18 bases left between them. The V gene's germline CDR1 is SGHTA and CDR2 FQGNSA. The CDR3 region has the DNA TGTGCCAGCAGCTCACTTTTCCACAAGGGAGATGAAAAACTGTTTTTT. Amino acids: CASSSLFHKGDEKLFF.

V usage is TRBV15 and J usage is TRBJ2-3; tentatively, D is TRBD2 (5 bases). CDR1 LNHNV and CDR2 YYDKDF come from the germline V gene (reference sequence). CDR3 length equals 13 residues. Between the trimmed V and J ends, which lost 1 base and 3 bases, there was a span of 5 bases. The CDR3 loop reads CATSRAGTDTQYF. CDR3 coding DNA: TGTGCCACCAGCAGAGCGGGAACAGATACGCAGTATTTT. Looking up the rest from reference TRBV15 and TRBJ2-3 gives the full variable domain: DAMVIQNPRYQVTQFGKPVTLSCSQTLNHNVMYWYQQKSSQAPKLLFHYYDKDFNNEADTPDNFQSRRPNTSFCFLDIRSPGLGDTAMYLCATSRAGTDTQYFGPGTRLTVL.

V usage is TRBV2 and J usage is TRBJ2-1; 9 bases match TRBD2. Germline V gives CDR1 SNHLY, CDR2 FYNNEI. There are 17 residues in the CDR3. The V and J ends lost 8 bases and 2 bases, in that order; junction bases with no gene match: 13. The chain's CDR3 is CASLSLAGPLTYNEQFF. CDR3 coding DNA: TGTGCCAGCCTTTCCCTAGCGGGACCCTTAACCTACAATGAGCAGTTCTTC.

The chain links TRBV10-3 to TRBJ2-3; 7 nucleotides match TRBD1. V shed 6 bases, J shed 1 base, and the junction held 7 bases outside the gene matches. This CDR3 has 15 amino acids. Germline V gene lookup returns CDR1 ENHRY and CDR2 SYGVKD. The CDR3 loop is CAIRDRTGGTDTQYF. CDR3 DNA: TGTGCCATCAGGGACAGAACAGGGGGCACAGATACGCAGTATTTT.

V and J are TRBV18 and TRBJ1-2; D gene ambiguous. The germline V gene has CDR1 KGHSH and CDR2 LQKENI. V gave up 2 bases and J gave up 4 bases, with 11 bases separating them. There are 14 residues in the CDR3. The CDR3 protein is CASSPYDGGYGYTF. As DNA, the CDR3 is TGTGCCAGCTCACCATACGACGGAGGCTATGGCTACACCTTC.

The gene calls are TRBV11-3 and TRBJ2-3, with 8 nucleotides matching TRBD1. With V trimmed by 1 base and J by 5 bases, 5 bases remained unmatched. This CDR3 is 15 amino acids long. The germline V gene has CDR1 SGHNT and CDR2 YENEEA. CDR3 in DNA: TGTGCCAGCAGCTTAGGACAGGGGTTGGAAGATACGCAGTATTTT. It translates to CASSLGQGLEDTQYF.

This rearrangement joins TRBV6-5 to TRBJ2-6; 10 nucleotides match TRBD2. The V gene end was trimmed by 10 bases and the J gene end by 0 bases; junction bases not matched to a gene: 0. This CDR3 comprises 14 residues. The V gene's germline CDR1 is MNHEY and CDR2 SVGAGI. The CDR3 sequence is CATSGSSGANVLTF. The DNA of the CDR3 is TGTGCCACTAGCGGGAGCTCTGGGGCCAACGTCCTGACTTTC.

V is TRBV25-1 and J is TRBJ2-4; the D gene is possibly TRBD1 (6 bases). Per germline, CDR1 MGHDK and CDR2 SYGVNS. Trimming removed 3 bases at V and 5 bases at J, with 14 bases between. The CDR3 is 15 residues long. CDR3 protein: CASSDWTDPQNIQYF. As DNA, the CDR3 is TGTGCCAGCAGTGATTGGACAGACCCCCAAAACATTCAGTACTTC.

Turning to this clone: The same CDR3 arises from other DNA sequences in this sample as well. This chain uses TRBV4-1 with TRBJ2-1; D remains ambiguous. The germline V gene encodes CDR1 MGHRA and CDR2 YSYEKL. This CDR3 contains 12 residues. V lost 3 bases to trimming and J lost 4 bases, with 4 bases between them. The CDR3 DNA follows: TGCGCCAGCAGCCACCTGTACAATGAGCAGTTCTTC. It codes for CASSHLYNEQFF.

This clone appeared a single time. The V gene is TRBV7-2, the J gene TRBJ2-7; TRBD1 matches at 8 bases. From germline, CDR1 is SGHTA and CDR2 FQGNSA. This CDR3 comprises 16 residues. J gave up 1 base and V 0 bases, and 5 bases lay outside the gene matches. CDR3 amino acids: CASSLARTGPSYEQYF. The CDR3 nucleotides are TGTGCCAGCAGCTTAGCCAGGACAGGGCCTTCCTACGAGCAGTACTTC. The whole variable domain, remainder taken from reference TRBV7-2 and TRBJ2-7, is GAGVSQSPSNKVTEKGKDVELRCDPISGHTALYWYRQSLGQGLEFLIYFQGNSAPDKSGLPSDRFSAERTGGSVSTLTIQRTQQEDSAVYLCASSLARTGPSYEQYFGPGTRLTVT.